This TCR beta chain was identified in a study of CD8+ T cells in alopecia areata. Study-wide results and limits: Shared TCR sequences were less clear between patients than in mice, possibly partly from HLA diversity. Many expanded lesional clones remained in scalp and blood on tofacitinib.

Extracted RNA was reverse transcribed into cDNA, the sequencing template. Repertoires were generated with immunoSEQ multiplex PCR, while TCRdb's copy carries only in-frame clones and drops some. The table records around 300,000 clones, about 62% of them present only once. The CDR3 covers 10 residues. Germline CDR1 and CDR2: SQVTM and ANQGSEA. The ends were cut back, 6 bases at V and 6 bases at J, with 8 bases in the middle. Regarding treatment: oral pan-JAK inhibitor, 5-10 mg twice daily. About this clone: The antigen is undetermined.

Material: CD4+ T cells sorted from blood, obtained at approximately week 52, from a patient treated with tofacitinib. The chain links TRBV29-1 to TRBJ1-1; D gene ambiguous. This TCR came from a human donor with alopecia areata. The CDR3 region is CSVARAEAFF. The DNA for the CDR3 is TGCAGCGTCGCCAGAGCTGAAGCTTTCTTT. The variable domain in full, with the rest retrieved from reference TRBV29-1 and TRBJ1-1, is SAVISQKPSRDICQRGTSLTIQCQVDSQVTMMFWYRQQPGQSLTLIATANQGSEATYESGFVIDKFPISRPNLTFSTLTVSNMSPEDSSIYLCSVARAEAFFGQGTRLTVV.